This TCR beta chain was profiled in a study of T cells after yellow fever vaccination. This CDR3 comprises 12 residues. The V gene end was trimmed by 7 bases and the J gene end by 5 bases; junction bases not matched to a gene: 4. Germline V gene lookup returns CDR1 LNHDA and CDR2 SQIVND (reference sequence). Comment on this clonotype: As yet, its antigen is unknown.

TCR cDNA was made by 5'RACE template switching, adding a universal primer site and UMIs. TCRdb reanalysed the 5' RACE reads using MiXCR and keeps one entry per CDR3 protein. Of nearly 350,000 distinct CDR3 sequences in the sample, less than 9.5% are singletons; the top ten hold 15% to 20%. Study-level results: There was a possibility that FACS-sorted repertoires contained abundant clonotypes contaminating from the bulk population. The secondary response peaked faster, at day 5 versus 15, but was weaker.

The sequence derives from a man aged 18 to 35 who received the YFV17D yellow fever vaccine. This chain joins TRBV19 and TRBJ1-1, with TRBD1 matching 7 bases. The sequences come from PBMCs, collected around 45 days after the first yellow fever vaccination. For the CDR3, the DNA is TGTGCCAGTAAACAGGGGAGTACTGAAGCTTTCTTT. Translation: CASKQGSTEAFF.